This TCR beta chain was sequenced for a study of shared clonotypes between healthy human individuals. Measured with immunoSEQ multiplex PCR; TCRdb has only the in-frame clones, and not every one. Counted here are approximately 1,500,000 clones, more than 95% occurring once; the ten biggest clones make up about 1.2%. From germline, CDR1 is MNHEY and CDR2 SMNVEV (reference sequence). The CDR3 has 12 residues. Trimming took 5 bases from V and 1 from J, leaving 3 bases between them. The study, taken as a whole, reports: It was anticipated that sequencing depth would influence how many clonotypes donors shared. All-four-donor shared clonotypes had higher generation probabilities than non-shared clonotypes did. Naive subsets usually exceeded memory subsets in estimated richness.

Concerning this clone: Its cognate antigen is unknown.

The V call is TRBV27, the J call TRBJ2-1, with D unclear. This TCR was sampled from a man aged 30 to 45 in good health. The sequencing sample was made of naive CD4+ T cells sorted from blood. The sample's subset: CD45RA+ positively selected. The CDR3 loop reads CASSPSYNEQFF. In nucleotides, the CDR3 is TGTGCCAGCAGTCCGTCCTACAATGAGCAGTTCTTC.